Listed below are T cell receptor beta chains from one sample, sequenced in a study of CD8 T cells in ankylosing spondylitis. Each CDR3 protein gets one entry after TCRdb re-called the 5' RACE reads with MiXCR. Of hundreds of thousands of distinct CDR3 sequences detected, about 26% appear once; the ten largest clones hold 5% to 8%. Material for sequencing was blood, either unsorted or a sorted T cell fraction (not recorded which). These receptors came from a male donor with ankylosing spondylitis or in good health (not recorded which). Each CDR3 is given with its conserved first and last residue. D genes are given only for firm matches. Rows give clone size only sometimes, using once, few, many, or a class for an expanded clone.

>TRBJ1-2|NA|few|TRBV12-3/TRBV12-4
CASRTGSNYGYTF
TGTGCCAGCAGAACAGGGAGTAACTATGGCTACACCTTC
>TRBJ2-6|NA|NA|TRBV20-1
CSASRGSLGSGANVLTF
TGCAGTGCTTCCCGAGGATCGCTAGGCTCTGGGGCCAACGTCCTGACTTTC
>TRBJ1-1|NA|few|TRBV29-1
CSVEVSGGAYTEAFF
TGCAGCGTTGAGGTGAGTGGAGGGGCCTACACTGAAGCTTTCTTT
>TRBJ1-1|TRBD1|many|TRBV5-1
CASSFGGQGTEAFF
TGCGCCAGCAGCTTTGGGGGACAGGGAACTGAAGCTTTCTTT
>TRBJ2-5|NA|many|TRBV29-1
CSARSGKETQYF
TGCAGCGCCCGATCGGGGAAAGAGACCCAGTACTTC
>TRBJ2-5|NA|medium-sized|TRBV3-1
CASRPTQLETQYF
TGTGCCAGCAGACCAACCCAGCTAGAGACCCAGTACTTC
>TRBJ2-2|TRBD2|many|TRBV2
CASSTGTSGLGELFF
TGTGCCAGCAGTACCGGGACTAGCGGGTTGGGGGAGCTGTTTTTT
>TRBJ2-1|TRBD1|many|TRBV5-1
CASSLGARGFDEQFF
TGCGCCAGCAGCTTGGGGGCCAGGGGGTTCGATGAGCAGTTCTTC
>TRBJ1-6|NA|few|TRBV7-3
CASSARDRNNSPLHF
TGTGCCAGCAGCGCCCGGGACCGGAATAATTCACCCCTCCACTTT
>TRBJ2-7|TRBD2|few|TRBV20-1
CSASPVTSGNEQYF
TGCAGTGCTAGCCCCGTGACTAGCGGGAACGAGCAGTACTTC
>TRBJ2-1|NA|many|TRBV20-1
CSANPPWAKGYNEQFF
TGCAGTGCAAACCCTCCCTGGGCCAAGGGCTACAATGAGCAGTTCTTC
>TRBJ1-2|NA|NA|TRBV20-1
CSALPNTDGYTF
TGCAGTGCTCTCCCAAACACGGATGGCTACACCTTC
>TRBJ2-3|TRBD2|few|TRBV29-1
CSVDLAGAEDTQYF
TGCAGCGTTGACCTAGCGGGAGCTGAAGATACGCAGTATTTT
>TRBJ1-1|NA|NA|TRBV29-1
CSVEPRLSTEAFF
TGCAGCGTTGAACCACGTTTATCCACTGAAGCTTTCTTT
>TRBJ2-1|TRBD1|many|TRBV27
CASSFISGTGYNEQFF
TGTGCCAGCAGTTTTATAAGCGGGACAGGGTACAATGAGCAGTTCTTC
>TRBJ2-3|TRBD2|many|TRBV2
CASIQGLAGADTQYF
TGTGCCAGCATCCAGGGACTAGCGGGAGCCGATACGCAGTATTTT
>TRBJ2-1|NA|many|TRBV4-1
CASAIGASYNEQFF
TGCGCCAGCGCGATAGGAGCCTCCTACAATGAGCAGTTCTTC
>TRBJ1-5|TRBD1|many|TRBV20-1
CSARPGGQRGQGPQHF
TGCAGTGCTAGACCCGGGGGACAGAGGGGACAGGGGCCCCAGCATTTT
>TRBJ2-7|NA|many|TRBV7-2
CASSQGGAEQYF
TGTGCCAGCAGTCAGGGGGGAGCTGAGCAGTACTTC
>TRBJ2-2|NA|many|TRBV12-3/TRBV12-4
CASRPLTSGELFF
TGTGCCAGCAGACCACTGACTAGCGGGGAGCTGTTTTTT
>TRBJ1-5|TRBD1|many|TRBV12-3/TRBV12-4
CASSHPGQGVNQPQHF
TGTGCCAGCAGCCACCCGGGACAGGGGGTAAATCAGCCCCAGCATTTT
>TRBJ1-5|TRBD1|many|TRBV27
CASSRDRDQPQHF
TGTGCCAGCAGTAGGGACAGGGATCAGCCCCAGCATTTT
>TRBJ2-5|NA|many|TRBV27
CASGPLRETQYF
TGTGCCAGCGGTCCGTTGCGAGAGACCCAGTACTTC
>TRBJ2-1|NA|NA|TRBV10-2
CASSGGYEQFF
TGCGCCAGCAGTGGGGGGTATGAGCAGTTCTTC
>TRBJ2-7|TRBD2|NA|TRBV20-1
CSARSATSGSAYEQYF
TGCAGTGCCCGGTCGGCTACTAGCGGGAGCGCCTACGAGCAGTACTTC
>TRBJ2-3|TRBD2|NA|TRBV20-1
CSAPLLAERADTQYF
TGCAGTGCTCCCCTTCTAGCGGAGCGAGCAGATACGCAGTATTTT
>TRBJ2-3|NA|NA|TRBV7-6
CASSYLPGPSTDTQYF
TGTGCCAGCAGCTACTTACCGGGACCGAGCACAGATACGCAGTATTTT
>TRBJ2-4|NA|many|TRBV14
CASSQLVGQNIQYF
TGTGCCAGCAGCCAGCTCGTCGGGCAAAACATTCAGTACTTC
>TRBJ2-5|NA|NA|TRBV18
CASSRRDLEETQYF
TGTGCCAGCTCACGCCGGGACCTTGAAGAGACCCAGTACTTC
>TRBJ2-1|TRBD2|NA|TRBV20-1
CSASGSGGDNEQFF
TGCAGTGCTAGTGGTTCGGGAGGTGACAATGAGCAGTTCTTC